Shown below are 24 T cell receptor beta chains from a single sample sequenced in a study of long-term antiretroviral therapy in people with HIV. They ran version v3.0 of the immunoSEQ assay at survey level. The protocol was immunoSEQ multiplex PCR, while the TCRdb copy is restricted to in-frame clones and leaves out a portion. The table lists about 25,000 clones, 65% to 90% of them singletons, with about a sixth in the top ten. Sequencing was performed on unsorted PBMCs, taken 1.2 years after starting antiretroviral therapy. The receptors derive from a man aged 45-60 years with HIV.

As DNA, the CDR3 is TGTGCCAGCAGCTTAGGGCCCACCTATAGCAATCAGCCCCAGCATTTT. This sequence encodes CASSLGPTYSNQPQHF. The chain employs TRBV7-6 and TRBJ1-5; unclear D gene. The CDR3 runs to 16 residues. V shed 1 base and J shed 0 bases, with 10 bases lying between them. Germline V lookup: CDR1 SGHVS, CDR2 FNYEAQ.

DNA for the CDR3: TGTGCCAGCAGCGTAGTAGTTACCGGGGAGCTGTTTTTT. It translates to CASSVVVTGELFF. The chain joins TRBV9 to TRBJ2-2; no reliable D call. The V gene's germline CDR1 is SGDLS and CDR2 YYNGEE. V lost 0 bases, J lost 5 bases, and 5 bases lay in between. The CDR3 is 13 amino acids.

This chain links TRBV5-8 with TRBJ2-1, with 10 bases that match TRBD1. Germline trimming cut 4 bases from V and 6 bases from J; bases unmatched to any gene: 7. CDR3 size: 15 residues. Germline V CDR1 and CDR2: SGHTS, YDEGEE. The CDR3 DNA reads TGTGCCAGCAGCCGGGACAGGGGTTTGGTCAATGAGCAGTTCTTC. Translated: CASSRDRGLVNEQFF.

This clone has a handful of counts. The chain has TRBV4-1 and TRBJ2-7; TRBD2 is a possible D gene (6 bases). The V gene lost 1 base and the J gene lost 3 bases, with 10 bases spanning the gap. Germline CDR1 reads MGHRA; CDR2 reads YSYEKL. The CDR3 has 14 residues. The DNA for the CDR3 is TGCGCCAGCAGCCAAGGTCGGGGGAACTACGAGCAGTACTTC. Translation gives CASSQGRGNYEQYF.

The genes are TRBV2 and TRBJ2-7; D may be TRBD1 (7 bases). The germline V and J ends were trimmed by 10 bases and 1 base, with 17 bases remaining between them. CDR1 and CDR2 from the germline V gene are SNHLY and FYNNEI. The CDR3 runs to 14 residues. The DNA for the CDR3 is TGTGCCACCCAGGGGGGAGTTTCTTCCTACGAGCAGTACTTC. Translation: CATQGGVSSYEQYF. The full variable domain, with the rest looked up from reference TRBV2 and TRBJ2-7, is EPEVTQTPSHQVTQMGQEVILRCVPISNHLYFYWYRQILGQKVEFLVSFYNNEISEKSEIFDDQFSVERPDGSNFTLKIRSTKLEDSAMYFCATQGGVSSYEQYFGPGTRLTVT.

The rearrangement uses TRBV10-3 and TRBJ1-2; 8 bases line up with TRBD1. Trimming removed 5 bases from V and 4 bases from J; junction bases left unmatched: 12. There are 16 residues in the CDR3. Germline V gene data show CDR1 as ENHRY and CDR2 as SYGVKD. The CDR3 DNA reads TGTGCCATCAGTAATAGGGACAGGACCAAGGGCTATGGCTACACCTTC. This codes for CAISNRDRTKGYGYTF.

This clone came up a few times. The chain couples TRBV18 to TRBJ1-2, with D possibly TRBD1 on 6 matching bases. Trimming shortened V by 2 bases and J by 8 bases, and 15 bases separated the two germline ends. CDR3 length: 14 amino acids. Germline CDR1 reads KGHSH; CDR2 reads LQKENI. In DNA, the CDR3 is TGTGCCAGCTCACCAAAGACAGGAGCAGACGGCTACACCTTC. Its protein product is CASSPKTGADGYTF. The full variable domain, in which reference TRBV18 and TRBJ1-2 provide the parts outside the CDR3, is NAGVMQNPRHLVRRRGQEARLRCSPMKGHSHVYWYRQLPEEGLKFMVYLQKENIIDESGMPKERFSAEFPKEGPSILRIQQVVRGDSAAYFCASSPKTGADGYTFGSGTRLTVV.

The chain recombines TRBV19 with TRBJ1-5, with 12 bases aligning to TRBD1. The CDR3 consists of 16 residues. The germline V gene has CDR1 LNHDA and CDR2 SQIVND (reference sequence). The ends lost 1 base at V and 6 bases at J; junction bases unmatched: 4. The CDR3 nucleotides are TGTGCCAGTAGTATAGGGGACAGGGGGCTGAGTCAGCCCCAGCATTTT. This codes for CASSIGDRGLSQPQHF.

The chain is built from TRBV5-1 and TRBJ2-7; no clear D gene. This CDR3 comprises 13 residues. Germline V CDR1 and CDR2: SGHRS, YFSETQ. V lost 3 bases to trimming and J lost 8 bases, with 15 bases between them. The CDR3, as DNA: TGCGCCAGCAGCTCTCATATTGGGTGGCAGCAGTACTTC. Protein: CASSSHIGWQQYF.

The chain has TRBV7-2 and TRBJ2-2; 12 positions match TRBD2. CDR1 is SGHTA, CDR2 FQGNSA, per germline. The CDR3 covers 16 residues. V was clipped by 6 bases and J by 8 bases; unmatched bases: 10. CDR3 coding DNA: TGTGCCAGCAGATTCTCTCTAGCGGGGGGGAGAGGGGAGCTGTTTTTT. Translating it yields CASRFSLAGGRGELFF.

This chain links TRBV6-5 with TRBJ1-1; possible D gene TRBD1, 5 bases. The CDR3 spans 13 residues. Germline CDR1 reads MNHEY; CDR2 reads SVGAGI. V was trimmed by 9 bases and J by 10 bases, leaving 21 bases between them. CDR3 amino acids: CASLTGGRGRAFF. The CDR3 nucleotides read TGTGCCAGTCTCACGGGGGGACGGGGACGAGCTTTCTTT.

The genes are TRBV7-3 and TRBJ2-3; D call uncertain. Trimming stripped 0 bases from V and 3 bases from J, with 16 bases between. Germline V gene sequence: CDR1 SGHTA, CDR2 FQGTGA. This CDR3 region has 17 residues. This chain's CDR3 is CASSLTPLSSWTDTQYF. CDR3 nucleotides: TGTGCCAGCAGCTTAACGCCCCTTTCTTCCTGGACAGATACGCAGTATTTT.

This clone is a singleton in its sample. This chain uses TRBV7-2 with TRBJ2-7; tentatively, D is TRBD1 (6 bases). Germline V gene sequence: CDR1 SGHTA, CDR2 FQGNSA. V was cut by 5 bases and J by 7 bases, with 15 bases left in between. The CDR3 is 13 residues long. CDR3 region: CASSIGQSGEQYF. The CDR3 nucleotides are TGTGCCAGCAGCATCGGACAGTCGGGAGAGCAGTACTTC.

The V and J genes are TRBV9 and TRBJ1-3; TRBD1 might be the D (5 bases). Trimming took off 3 bases at V and 0 bases at J, with 7 bases between the two ends. The germline CDR1 and CDR2 sequences are SGDLS and YYNGEE. The CDR3 runs 14 residues. The CDR3 DNA follows: TGTGCCAGCAGCGCAGGGTCCTCTGGAAACACCATATATTTT. Translated: CASSAGSSGNTIYF.

This chain joins TRBV28 and TRBJ1-6; 7 bases map to TRBD1. The CDR3 is 14 amino acids. The ends lost 6 bases at V and 13 bases at J; junction bases unmatched: 12. The germline V gene encodes CDR1 MDHEN and CDR2 SYDVKM. The CDR3 region has the DNA TGTGCCAGCAGCTCGGGACAGTTCTCCCTCCCCCTCCACTTT. Protein: CASSSGQFSLPLHF.

This chain uses TRBV18 with TRBJ1-2; D unclear. The germline gives CDR1 KGHSH, CDR2 LQKENI. This CDR3 has 14 amino acids. Deletions cut 3 bases from V and 2 bases from J, with 10 bases between. The CDR3 spells CASSPLTVNYGYTF. The CDR3 DNA reads TGTGCCAGCTCACCTCTAACAGTCAACTATGGCTACACCTTC.

The chain carries TRBV7-9 and TRBJ2-7; weak D call: TRBD1 (6 bases). Germline CDR1 is SEHNR and CDR2 is FQNEAQ (reference sequence). V lost 5 bases and J lost 2, with 13 bases in between. The CDR3 extends over 14 amino acids. CDR3 DNA sequence: TGTGCCAGCAGCCCCCTTGGACAGCCCTACGAGCAGTACTTC. It encodes CASSPLGQPYEQYF.

V usage is TRBV27 and J usage is TRBJ2-7, with D maybe TRBD1 (7 bases). This CDR3 is built from 15 residues. Deletions cut 2 bases from V and 3 bases from J, with 14 bases between. Germline-derived CDR1 and CDR2 are MNHEY and SMNVEV (reference sequence). The CDR3 nucleotides are TGTGCCAGCAGTTTACCGGGGGACAGCCTCTACGAGCAGTACTTC. Protein sequence: CASSLPGDSLYEQYF.

V gene TRBV27 combines with J gene TRBJ1-2; 8 bases are shared with TRBD1. CDR3 length: 14 amino acids. The J segment lost 8 bases and the V segment lost 6 bases, leaving 11 bases of the junction unmatched. Looked up from germline, CDR1 is MNHEY and CDR2 is SMNVEV (reference sequence). The CDR3 DNA follows: TGTGCCAGCAGACCGTTAACAGGGGGGGGAGGCTACACCTTC. Amino acids: CASRPLTGGGGYTF.

The CDR3 loop is CASSQEPTDTGGYTF. The CDR3 bases are TGCGCCAGCAGCCAAGAGCCGACGGATACGGGGGGCTACACCTTC. This chain links TRBV4-3 with TRBJ1-2, with no clear D. The CDR3 spans 15 residues. From germline, CDR1 is LGHNA and CDR2 YSLEER. Deletions cut 0 bases from V and 8 bases from J, with 16 bases between.

The gene calls are TRBV11-2 and TRBJ2-2; 7 positions agree with TRBD2. The V gene end was trimmed by 2 bases and the J gene end by 2 bases; junction bases not matched to a gene: 2. Germline CDR1 is SGHAT and CDR2 is FQNNGV. The CDR3 is 15 amino acids. The DNA of the CDR3 is TGTGCCAGCAGCTTACTAGCGGCTAACACCGGGGAGCTGTTTTTT. Its protein product is CASSLLAANTGELFF.

The rearrangement joins TRBV4-2 to TRBJ1-6, with D possibly TRBD1 on 6 matching bases. Trimming stripped 0 bases from V and 5 bases from J, with 11 bases between. The CDR3 spans 16 residues. Per the germline V gene, CDR1 is LGHNA and CDR2 is YNFKEQ. For the CDR3, the DNA is TGTGCCAGCAGCCAAGAACAGGGAGACAATAATTCACCCCTCCACTTT. Translated: CASSQEQGDNNSPLHF.

This chain joins TRBV5-4 and TRBJ2-1; no clear D. Germline-derived CDR1 and CDR2 are SGHNT and YYREEE (reference sequence). V gave up 4 bases and J gave up 4 bases, with 9 bases separating them. This CDR3 is 13 amino acids long. This CDR3 reads CASSDSSYNEQFF. The DNA for the CDR3 is TGTGCCAGCAGCGATAGTTCGTACAATGAGCAGTTCTTC.

The chain couples TRBV25-1 to TRBJ2-1; D is unclear. CDR1 is MGHDK, CDR2 SYGVNS, per germline. Trimming shortened V by 3 bases and J by 4 bases, and 4 bases separated the two germline ends. The CDR3 length is 12 residues. The CDR3 DNA reads TGTGCCAGCAGTGAGCTGTACAATGAGCAGTTCTTC. It is translated as CASSELYNEQFF. The full variable domain, completed using reference TRBV25-1 and TRBJ2-1, is EADIYQTPRYLVIGTGKKITLECSQTMGHDKMYWYQQDPGMELHLIHYSYGVNSTEKGDLSSESTVSRIRTEHFPLTLESARPSHTSQYLCASSELYNEQFFGPGTRLTVL.